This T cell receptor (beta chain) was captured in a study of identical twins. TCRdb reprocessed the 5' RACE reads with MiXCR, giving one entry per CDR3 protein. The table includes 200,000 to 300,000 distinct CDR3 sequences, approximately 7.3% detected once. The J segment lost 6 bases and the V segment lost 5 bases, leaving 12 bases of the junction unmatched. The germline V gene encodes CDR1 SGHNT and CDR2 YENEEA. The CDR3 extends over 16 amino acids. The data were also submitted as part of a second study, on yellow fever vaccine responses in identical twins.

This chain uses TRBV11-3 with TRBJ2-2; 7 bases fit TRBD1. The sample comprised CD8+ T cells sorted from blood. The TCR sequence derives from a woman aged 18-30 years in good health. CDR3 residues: CASSPTRTGIPGELFF. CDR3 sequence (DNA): TGTGCCAGCAGCCCCACTCGGACAGGTATCCCCGGGGAGCTGTTTTTT. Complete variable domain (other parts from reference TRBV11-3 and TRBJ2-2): EAGVVQSPRYKIIEKKQPVAFWCNPISGHNTLYWYLQNLGQGPELLIRYENEEAVDDSQLPKDRFSAERLKGVDSTLKIQPAELGDSAVYLCASSPTRTGIPGELFFGEGSRLTVL.